Each of the 15 T cell receptor beta chains below was sequenced from the same sample in a study of blood T cell repertoires in COVID-19. Data came from immunoSEQ multiplex PCR; TCRdb stores just in-frame clones and leaves some out. In the table there are about 310,000 clones, roughly 84% of which are singletons. The sequenced material came from peripheral blood. These receptors originate from a man aged 45 to 65 with active or convalescent COVID-19.

This chain connects TRBV28 to TRBJ1-2; 11 nucleotides agree with TRBD1. V gave up 3 bases and J gave up 7 bases; unmatched junction bases: 10. CDR3 size: 16 residues. The germline CDR1 and CDR2 sequences are MDHEN and SYDVKM. CDR3 sequence reads: CASSFGQGASFGGYTF. CDR3 in DNA: TGTGCCAGCAGTTTCGGACAGGGGGCTTCTTTTGGTGGCTACACCTTC.

This clone was counted once. The chain has TRBV18 and TRBJ1-5, with D possibly being TRBD1 (6 bases). CDR1 and CDR2 from the germline V gene are KGHSH and LQKENI. This CDR3 contains 17 residues. With 2 bases removed from V and 0 bases from J, the gap between germline ends came to 14 bases. This CDR3 is CASSPVGGPNSNQPQHF. CDR3 nucleotide sequence: TGTGCCAGCTCACCAGTAGGGGGACCTAATAGCAATCAGCCCCAGCATTTT.

This chain uses TRBV11-2 with TRBJ2-2, with 10 nucleotides matching TRBD2. The V gene's germline CDR1 is SGHAT and CDR2 FQNNGV. J gave up 5 bases and V 1 base, and 1 base lay outside the gene matches. The CDR3 is 15 residues long. CDR3 DNA sequence: TGTGCCAGCAGCTTAGTAGCGGGAGGAACCGGGGAGCTGTTTTTT. Residues: CASSLVAGGTGELFF.

The count of this clone is one. This sequence joins TRBV28 and TRBJ1-1, with D possibly matching TRBD1 (6 bases). Germline loops: CDR1 MDHEN, CDR2 SYDVKM. Trimming took 4 bases from V and 5 from J, leaving 26 bases between them. This CDR3 spans 18 amino acids. CDR3 protein: CASSSATGFIGGFTEAFF. In DNA, the CDR3 is TGTGCCAGCAGTTCCGCAACAGGGTTTATCGGGGGGTTTACTGAAGCTTTCTTT.

CDR3: CASSQDSGGITYEQYF. For the CDR3, the DNA is TGTGCCAGCAGCCAAGATTCGGGAGGGATCACCTACGAGCAGTACTTC. The J gene is TRBJ2-7, the V gene TRBV4-2, with TRBD2 identical over 8 bases. Germline values: CDR1 LGHNA, CDR2 YNFKEQ. CDR3 length: 16 residues. Losses at the gene ends were 0 bases for V and 2 bases for J; bases not matched to a gene: 6.

V usage is TRBV2 and J usage is TRBJ1-4; D is ambiguous. Trimming shortened V by 6 bases and J by 5 bases, and 10 bases separated the two germline ends. The CDR3 runs 13 residues. Germline CDR1 SNHLY, CDR2 FYNNEI. CDR3 sequence reads: CASRRDGNEKLFF. The DNA for the CDR3 is TGTGCCAGCAGGCGCGACGGGAATGAAAAACTGTTTTTT.

The chain recombines TRBV6-6 with TRBJ1-6; TRBD1 matches at 7 bases. This CDR3 is built from 14 residues. The germline CDR1 and CDR2 sequences are MNHNY and SVGAGI (reference sequence). The V segment lost 5 bases and the J segment 7 bases; nucleotides outside the gene matches: 5. CDR3 amino acids: CASSMTGRNSPLHF. The CDR3 DNA reads TGTGCCAGCAGTATGACAGGGAGAAATTCACCCCTCCACTTT.

The chain carries TRBV5-1 and TRBJ2-3; TRBD1 matches at 12 bases. Germline loops: CDR1 SGHRS, CDR2 YFSETQ. The CDR3 sequence is 14 residues long. V gave up 4 bases and J gave up 8 bases; unmatched junction bases: 5. CDR3 sequence: CASSPGQGAGTQYF. CDR3 nucleotides: TGCGCCAGCAGCCCGGGACAGGGGGCGGGTACGCAGTATTTT. The full variable domain, its missing parts supplied by reference TRBV5-1 and TRBJ2-3, is KAGVTQTPRYLIKTRGQQVTLSCSPISGHRSVSWYQQTPGQGLQFLFEYFSETQRNKGNFPGRFSGRQFSNSRSEMNVSTLELGDSALYLCASSPGQGAGTQYFGPGTRLTVL.

V usage is TRBV9 and J usage is TRBJ1-1; TRBD1 agrees at 10 bases. J gave up 0 bases and V 0 bases, and 5 bases lay outside the gene matches. The CDR3 spans 17 residues. The germline CDR1 and CDR2 sequences are SGDLS and YYNGEE. The CDR3 is CASSVGGTGVMNTEAFF. In nucleotides, the CDR3 is TGTGCCAGCAGCGTAGGCGGGACAGGGGTCATGAACACTGAAGCTTTCTTT.

In this sample, this clone turned up once. V gene TRBV5-1 combines with J gene TRBJ2-1; D is uncertain. V shed 3 bases and J shed 5 bases, with 18 bases lying between them. The germline V gene encodes CDR1 SGHRS and CDR2 YFSETQ. This CDR3 region has 16 residues. The CDR3, as DNA: TGCGCCAGCAGCTCCACCCTGAGCGCGAAAAACAATGAGCAGTTCTTC. Translation gives CASSSTLSAKNNEQFF.

The chain has TRBV15 and TRBJ2-7, with TRBD1 as a possible D gene (7 bases). Looked up from germline, CDR1 is LNHNV and CDR2 is YYDKDF (reference sequence). V was shortened by 2 bases and J by 4 bases, with 15 bases between the two germline ends. The CDR3 sequence is 15 residues long. The CDR3 loop reads CATSRSPGGRYEQYF. Written as DNA, the CDR3 is TGTGCCACCAGCAGATCACCAGGGGGGAGGTACGAGCAGTACTTC. Full variable domain (outside the CDR3, taken from reference TRBV15 and TRBJ2-7): DAMVIQNPRYQVTQFGKPVTLSCSQTLNHNVMYWYQQKSSQAPKLLFHYYDKDFNNEADTPDNFQSRRPNTSFCFLDIRSPGLGDTAMYLCATSRSPGGRYEQYFGPGTRLTVT.

This clone was observed a handful of times. The chain is built from TRBV7-8 and TRBJ1-1; 9 positions match TRBD1. V shed 1 base and J 2 bases; nucleotides not matched to a gene: 8. The germline V gene has CDR1 SGHVS and CDR2 FQNEAQ. The CDR3 runs to 17 residues. This chain's CDR3 is CASSLVGQGQGNTEAFF. DNA of the CDR3: TGTGCCAGCAGCTTAGTGGGACAGGGCCAGGGAAACACTGAAGCTTTCTTT.

This chain joins TRBV4-1 and TRBJ2-3; 8 bases agree with TRBD2. After removal of 2 bases from V and 6 bases from J, the junction contained 7 bases not matched to a gene. Germline loops: CDR1 MGHRA, CDR2 YSYEKL. The CDR3 covers 15 residues. The CDR3: CASSQSATSADTQYF. The CDR3 DNA sequence: TGCGCCAGCAGCCAATCCGCGACTAGCGCGGATACGCAGTATTTT.

This clone appeared once. CDR3 nucleotides: TGTGCCAGCAATACAGGGGGCCATGGCTACACCTTC. Translated, it gives CASNTGGHGYTF. This rearrangement joins TRBV28 to TRBJ1-2; 9 positions agree with TRBD1. The CDR3 has 12 residues. V gave up 7 bases and J gave up 6 bases; unmatched junction bases: 3. Germline V gene sequence: CDR1 MDHEN, CDR2 SYDVKM.

This clone was observed a single time. V and J are TRBV30 and TRBJ1-1; D unresolved. The CDR3 runs 16 residues. Trimming stripped 0 bases from V and 3 bases from J, with 17 bases between. Germline CDR1 reads GTSNPN; CDR2 reads SVGIG (reference sequence). The DNA of the CDR3 is TGTGCCTGGAGTGTCCCATTATTTAAGAAGCACACTGAAGCTTTCTTT. Protein sequence: CAWSVPLFKKHTEAFF.